Included here is one TCR beta chain sequence, with context. Its antigen remains unidentified. No per-base quality is available; no much larger clone lies one base away. The data are from a study of response to subunit inactivated influenza vaccine (dated by TCRdb to the late 2010s). A note on the overall study: The study used deep quantitative T cell receptor repertoire profiling to track responses to a trivalent subunit inactivated influenza vaccine. Points the paper makes about the study in general: According to the authors, only a limited number of new T cells may be recruited by each seasonal influenza vaccination.

Library preparation was by RT-PCR. These reads were obtained on an Illumina HiSeq 2500. In TCRdb, the public reads were trimmed at Q25 with fastp and aligned with MiXCR, with productive beta chains retained. Rows matching on CDR3 protein sequence are summarized as one entry with the most common DNA and genes. This sample holds just over 300,000 distinct CDR3 sequences; about a fifth were observed only once. The top ten clonotypes cover roughly a tenth of the sample. Source: PBMCs from blood, taken 21 months after vaccination. This sequence originates from a man aged 45-69 years who received an inactivated influenza vaccine. Donor details come from another sample of the same person, matched by shared clones.

This receptor has the CDR3 CSVEVADNSPLHF. The sequence in DNA is TGCAGCGTTGAAGTGGCAGATAATTCACCCCTCCACTTT. The chain is made from TRBV29-1 and TRBJ1-6; the D gene identity is not certain. The junction shows trimming of 1 base on V and 5 bases on J, plus 6 bases between the germline ends. For CDR1 and CDR2, the germline V gene lists SQVTM and ANQGSEA. Counted from cysteine to phenylalanine, this CDR3 has 13 amino acids. Only the CDR3 DNA is retained, 39 bases long and in frame from the first base.